This T cell receptor beta chain was recorded in a study of shared clonotypes between healthy human individuals. At the level of the study: Plates per donor: three CD4 naive, three CD4 memory, two CD8 naive, one CD8 memory. General study results and limits: The diversity represented, both genetic and in exposure history, was limited by few donors. An anticipated effect of sequencing depth on clonotype sharing among donors was recognized. Naive CD4 clonotype sharing across a few donors was about 5%.

TCRdb keeps only in-frame clones here, not all; method: immunoSEQ multiplex PCR. This sample has 2.3 million or so clones, with just over 90% found just once. Regarding this clone: Its antigen is as yet unknown.

CDR1 and CDR2 (germline): SGHRS, YFSETQ. The V gene lost 0 bases and the J gene lost 1 base, with 10 bases spanning the gap. The CDR3 is made up of 15 amino acids. This TCR derives from a young man in good health. Some clones in this sample may be carry-over from other donors' samples. The chain has TRBV5-1 and TRBJ1-1, with D hard to call. The sequenced sample consisted of naive CD4+ T cells from PBMCs. The subset here: CD45RA+ positively selected. CDR3 bases: TGCGCCAGCAGCTTGGCTAGGGATTGGAACACTGAAGCTTTCTTT. It specifies CASSLARDWNTEAFF.